The 4 T cell receptor beta chains below were found in one sample sequenced in a study of Graves' ophthalmopathy and Graves' hyperthyroidism. The TCR beta CDR3 regions underwent amplification from RNA transcripts. Investigators did first-round RT-PCR with HTBI primers, then second-round multiplex PCR. MiXCR, applied by TCRdb to the multiplex PCR reads, yields one record per CDR3 protein. Of 500,000 to 700,000 distinct CDR3 sequences in the sample, 22% are singletons; the top ten hold about 6.6%. Sequencing was done on a sample of peripheral blood. These receptors originate from a woman aged 18-29 years with stable Graves' hyperthyroidism. Some clones in this sample may be carry-over from other donors' samples.

This clonotype was seen many times. The chain carries TRBV6-4 and TRBJ1-1; 7 nucleotides agree with TRBD1. The V gene end was trimmed by 2 bases and the J gene end by 0 bases; junction bases not matched to a gene: 9. The germline V gene encodes CDR1 MRHNA and CDR2 SNTAGT. This CDR3 region has 17 residues. The CDR3 here is CASSDGGGGGMNTEAFF. The CDR3 bases are TGTGCCAGCAGTGACGGTGGAGGGGGCGGCATGAACACTGAAGCTTTCTTT.

This clonotype appeared many times. The CDR3 is CSVDNRDRFLNTEAFF. CDR3 DNA sequence: TGCAGCGTTGACAACCGGGACAGGTTCTTGAACACTGAAGCTTTCTTT. V is TRBV29-1 and J is TRBJ1-1, with 8 bases lining up with TRBD1. The CDR3 totals 16 residues. Germline assignment: CDR1 SQVTM and CDR2 ANQGSEA. V dropped 3 bases and J dropped 0; count of bases not matched to a gene: 9.

This clonotype appeared many times. This chain uses TRBV30 with TRBJ1-5, with TRBD1 as a possible D gene (5 bases). Trimming left V 1 base short and J 6 bases short, with 16 bases between. This CDR3 contains 15 residues. Germline-derived CDR1 and CDR2 are GTSNPN and SVGIG (reference sequence). The CDR3, as DNA: TGTGCCTGGAGTGCCCCTGGGTTTGGGGGTCAGCCCCAGCATTTT. It yields the protein CAWSAPGFGGQPQHF.

The rearrangement links TRBV6-5 to TRBJ2-7, with D perhaps matching TRBD2 (5 bases). This CDR3 is 15 amino acids long. Germline V CDR1 and CDR2: MNHEY, SVGAGI. Between the trimmed V and J ends, which lost 0 bases and 1 base, there was a span of 10 bases. The CDR3 is CASSYSSGISYEQYF. DNA of the CDR3: TGTGCCAGCAGTTACTCCTCCGGGATATCCTACGAGCAGTACTTC.